Presented here are 28 T cell receptor beta chains from one specimen sequenced in a study of blood T cell repertoires in COVID-19. The table came from immunoSEQ multiplex PCR; TCRdb's copy has only in-frame clones and leaves some out. The sample lists 130,000 or so clones; around 84% were seen once. The specimen was peripheral blood. The source of these receptors is a woman aged 55-75 years with acute or convalescent COVID-19.

The rearrangement joins TRBV6-5 to TRBJ2-1; TRBD2 agrees at 8 bases. Germline V CDR1 and CDR2: MNHEY, SVGAGI. The V segment lost 7 bases and the J segment 0 bases; nucleotides outside the gene matches: 5. The CDR3 has 15 amino acids. The CDR3 nucleotides are TGTGCCAGCAAACAGCGGGGGACCTCCTACAATGAGCAGTTCTTC. Amino acids: CASKQRGTSYNEQFF.

The rearrangement uses TRBV27 and TRBJ1-4; 10 positions match TRBD1. The CDR3 length is 15 residues. Per the germline V gene, CDR1 is MNHEY and CDR2 is SMNVEV (reference sequence). V lost 8 bases and J lost 8; bases outside the gene matches: 11. The CDR3 DNA reads as TGTGCCAGCTCAAGATCCGGGACAGGGGTCGAAAAACTGTTTTTT. This gives the protein CASSRSGTGVEKLFF.

The chain uses TRBV6-5 and TRBJ1-2; unclear D gene. CDR3 length: 16 amino acids. Germline values: CDR1 MNHEY, CDR2 SVGAGI. Trimming removed 0 bases at V and 2 bases at J, with 13 bases between. This chain's CDR3 is CASSYSSQPYNYGYTF. The DNA for the CDR3 is TGTGCCAGCAGTTACTCCTCGCAACCCTACAACTATGGCTACACCTTC.

This chain links TRBV28 with TRBJ1-2; unclear D gene. V gave up 1 base and J gave up 2 bases, with 8 bases separating them. Per germline, CDR1 MDHEN and CDR2 SYDVKM. The length of the CDR3 is 14 residues. The CDR3, as DNA: TGTGCCAGCAGTTTATCCCCCAGGAACTATGGCTACACCTTC. Protein: CASSLSPRNYGYTF.

The sample holds one count of this clone. This chain connects TRBV13 to TRBJ2-7, with 8 bases lining up with TRBD1. Germline assignment: CDR1 PRHDT and CDR2 FYEKMQ (reference sequence). V was clipped by 3 bases and J by 5 bases; unmatched bases: 3. The length of the CDR3 is 13 residues. The DNA of the CDR3 is TGTGCCAGCAGCTTTCGACAGGGGAACGAGCAGTACTTC. Its translation: CASSFRQGNEQYF.

The chain couples TRBV5-8 to TRBJ1-2; D is possibly TRBD1 (5 bases). Germline-derived CDR1 and CDR2 are SGHTS and YDEGEE. Trimming removed 4 bases from V and 14 bases from J, with 6 bases in between. The CDR3 extends over 8 amino acids. This CDR3 reads CASSRGTF. CDR3 in DNA: TGTGCCAGCAGCCGGGGGACCTTC.

Regarding this clone: One junction end disagrees with the germline gene, perhaps due to a read error. CDR3 coding DNA: TGTGCCAGCTGTTTTATGAACACTGAAGCTTTCTTT. Its translation: CASCFMNTEAFF. The chain combines TRBV12-3 or TRBV12-4 with TRBJ1-1; no firm D call. This CDR3 is built from 12 residues.

There are a few counts of this clone. The gene calls are TRBV7-3 and TRBJ1-1; TRBD1 matches at 8 bases. CDR1 is SGHTA and CDR2 is FQGTGA in the germline V gene. The ends lost 6 bases at V and 3 bases at J; junction bases unmatched: 3. The CDR3 is made up of 13 amino acids. In nucleotides, the CDR3 is TGTGCCAGCAGTAAGGACAGGGACACTGAAGCTTTCTTT. The encoded protein is CASSKDRDTEAFF.

The chain links TRBV7-6 to TRBJ2-1; 14 nucleotides line up with TRBD2. This CDR3 spans 19 amino acids. From germline, CDR1 is SGHVS and CDR2 FNYEAQ. The V gene end was trimmed by 3 bases and the J gene end by 0 bases; junction bases not matched to a gene: 7. The DNA of the CDR3 is TGTGCCAGCAGCTTGGGACTAGCGGGGGTCCGGAGCTCCTACAATGAGCAGTTCTTC. Translating it yields CASSLGLAGVRSSYNEQFF.

In its sample, this clone was seen a few times. The gene calls are TRBV4-3 and TRBJ1-1; D is undetermined. The CDR3 loop spans 16 amino acids. V was pared by 0 bases and J by 1 base, with 12 bases between. In germline, CDR1 is LGHNA, CDR2 YSLEER. Here the CDR3 reads CASSQDLLVGNTEAFF. In nucleotides, the CDR3 is TGCGCCAGCAGCCAAGATCTCCTAGTGGGGAACACTGAAGCTTTCTTT.

This clone was recorded once. This rearrangement joins TRBV5-1 to TRBJ2-3; TRBD2 matches at 9 bases. V lost 2 bases and J lost 3; bases outside the gene matches: 7. Germline V gene sequence: CDR1 SGHRS, CDR2 YFSETQ. This CDR3 spans 16 amino acids. DNA of the CDR3: TGCGCCAGCAGCTTACTGGCTAGCGGGGCGACAGATACGCAGTATTTT. Its protein is CASSLLASGATDTQYF.

The chain carries TRBV5-1 and TRBJ1-1; a weak D match, TRBD1 (6 bases). Germline-derived CDR1 and CDR2 are SGHRS and YFSETQ. CDR3 size: 13 residues. V was cut by 3 bases and J by 3 bases, with 9 bases left in between. This CDR3 is CASSSDRDTEAFF. DNA of the CDR3: TGCGCCAGCAGCTCGGACAGAGACACTGAAGCTTTCTTT.

The rearrangement uses TRBV1 and TRBJ2-2; TRBD2 is taken as the D call from the table, unchecked against the DNA. TRBV1 is deemed a pseudogene. This CDR3 spans 15 amino acids. DNA of the CDR3: TGCACCAGCAGCCAAGTCACTAGCGGGTATAGGGAGCTGTTTTTT. Amino acids: CTSSQVTSGYRELFF.

The chain employs TRBV19 and TRBJ2-3; TRBD2 matches 13 bases. Trimming at V came to 3 bases and at J to 0 bases, leaving 12 bases not matched to a gene. This CDR3 comprises 20 residues. Germline lookup yields CDR1 LNHDA and CDR2 SQIVND (reference sequence). The CDR3 coding sequence is TGTGCCAGTAGTATGGAAGGTGCGGGACTAGCGGGGTCTAGCACAGATACGCAGTATTTT. As protein: CASSMEGAGLAGSSTDTQYF.

CDR3 DNA: TGTGCCAGCAGCGTAGAGCCTGCGAACACTGAAGCTTTCTTT. Protein sequence: CASSVEPANTEAFF. The chain couples TRBV9 to TRBJ1-1; D gene uncertain. The CDR3 runs 14 residues. Germline assignment: CDR1 SGDLS and CDR2 YYNGEE. The V end was cut by 0 bases, the J end by 1 base, with 7 bases between.

The chain couples TRBV7-2 to TRBJ2-1; a possible D gene is TRBD2 (6 bases). Trimming removed 2 bases from V and 7 bases from J, with 12 bases in between. The CDR3 is made up of 14 amino acids. Germline assignment: CDR1 SGHTA and CDR2 FQGNSA. CDR3 nucleotides: TGTGCCAGCAGCTTATTGGTTGGGGGGAATGAGCAGTTCTTC. Encoded protein: CASSLLVGGNEQFF.

The rearrangement joins TRBV28 to TRBJ1-2, with D tentatively TRBD1 (6 bases). This CDR3 is 16 amino acids long. Per germline, CDR1 MDHEN and CDR2 SYDVKM. V lost 6 bases and J lost 4, with 21 bases in between. The CDR3: CASSDRSWTAVYGYTF. The DNA for the CDR3 is TGTGCCAGCAGCGACAGAAGTTGGACAGCCGTCTATGGCTACACCTTC.

This chain uses TRBV3-1 (or the pseudogene TRBV3-2) with TRBJ2-1; 7 bases line up with TRBD2. The CDR3 length is 16 residues. V lost 1 base to trimming and J lost 5 bases; unmatched junction nucleotides: 8. Germline V gene lookup returns CDR1 LGHDT and CDR2 YNNKEL (reference sequence). CDR3 amino acids: CASSQGILARHNEQFF. The CDR3 bases are TGTGCCAGCAGCCAAGGAATACTAGCGCGCCACAATGAGCAGTTCTTC.

This sequence joins TRBV4-3 and TRBJ2-1; a possible D gene is TRBD2 (7 bases). The germline V gene has CDR1 LGHNA and CDR2 YSLEER. Trimming removed 0 bases at V and 6 bases at J, with 12 bases between. The CDR3 has 15 residues. CDR3 coding DNA: TGCGCCAGCAGCCAAGAGGGGGGAGGGGGCAATGAGCAGTTCTTC. As protein: CASSQEGGGGNEQFF.

Only one count was recorded for this clone. The rearrangement uses TRBV18 and TRBJ2-4, with 7 bases aligning to TRBD1. In germline, CDR1 is KGHSH, CDR2 LQKENI. With 3 bases clipped from V and 4 bases from J, the junction kept 21 bases outside the gene matches. The CDR3 is 20 residues long. The CDR3 is CASSPLPTGPVTGEKNIQYF. Written as DNA, the CDR3 is TGTGCCAGCTCACCTCTCCCGACAGGGCCGGTGACCGGTGAAAAAAACATTCAGTACTTC.

The rearrangement joins TRBV5-1 to TRBJ2-1, with TRBD1 identical over 9 bases. The CDR3 is made up of 15 amino acids. V trimming: 8 bases; J trimming: 8 bases; junction bases outside the gene matches: 14. The germline CDR1 and CDR2 sequences are SGHRS and YFSETQ. The CDR3 loop is CASRLQGATSYEQFF. As DNA, the CDR3 is TGCGCCAGTCGATTACAGGGGGCCACGTCCTATGAGCAGTTCTTC.

A remark on this clone: The same CDR3 is also encoded by other DNA sequences in this sample. This sequence joins TRBV6-5 and TRBJ2-5; tentatively, D is TRBD1 (5 bases). This CDR3 is built from 14 residues. CDR1 and CDR2 (germline): MNHEY, SVGAGI. V lost 2 bases and J 1 base, leaving 8 bases between the germline ends. CDR3 DNA: TGTGCCAGCAGTTACGGGGCGGTCCAAGAGACCCAGTACTTC. It translates to CASSYGAVQETQYF.

This chain joins TRBV15 and TRBJ2-1, with 8 bases matching TRBD2. CDR1 and CDR2 (germline): LNHNV, YYDKDF (reference sequence). The CDR3 length is 21 residues. With V trimmed by 0 bases and J by 5 bases, 21 bases remained unmatched. The CDR3 DNA is TGTGCCACCAGCAGAGATCAGGGCGGGGGGACTACCTTGGGTACTCACAATGAGCAGTTCTTC. Amino acids: CATSRDQGGGTTLGTHNEQFF.

This clone is medium-sized. This chain connects TRBV6-5 to TRBJ1-1, with D uncertain. Trimming shortened V by 8 bases and J by 1 base, and 14 bases separated the two germline ends. This CDR3 comprises 14 residues. Germline-derived CDR1 and CDR2 are MNHEY and SVGAGI. The CDR3 reads CASLSTTSNTEAFF. CDR3 DNA: TGTGCCAGCCTTTCGACAACCTCGAACACTGAAGCTTTCTTT.

The rearrangement links TRBV5-4 to TRBJ1-6; D is unresolved. Trimming pared 4 bases from V and 0 bases from J, leaving 8 bases between. Germline loops: CDR1 SGHNT, CDR2 YYREEE (reference sequence). There are 15 residues in the CDR3. In DNA, the CDR3 is TGTGCCAGCAGCGTGGCCAGCTCCTATAATTCACCCCTCCACTTT. Translating gives CASSVASSYNSPLHF.

This clone was found once. The rearrangement joins TRBV6-5 to TRBJ2-1; 8 nucleotides align to TRBD2. Germline trimming cut 7 bases from V and 2 bases from J; bases unmatched to any gene: 7. Germline CDR1 reads MNHEY; CDR2 reads SVGAGI. The CDR3 is made up of 15 amino acids. The CDR3 reads CASTLRGAPYNEQFF. In DNA, the CDR3 is TGTGCCAGCACCTTGCGGGGGGCTCCCTACAATGAGCAGTTCTTC.

The genes are TRBV6-5 and TRBJ2-5, with TRBD2 as a possible D gene (5 bases). The V and J ends lost 6 bases and 5 bases respectively, with 13 bases between them. The CDR3 sequence is 13 residues long. Germline loops: CDR1 MNHEY, CDR2 SVGAGI. The CDR3 loop is CASRGTRRETQYF. CDR3 DNA: TGTGCCAGCAGAGGAACTAGGCGCGAGACCCAGTACTTC.

The V call is TRBV3-1 (or the pseudogene TRBV3-2), the J call TRBJ2-7, with TRBD1 identical over 9 bases. This CDR3 spans 15 amino acids. Germline values: CDR1 LGHDT, CDR2 YNNKEL (reference sequence). Unmatched junction bases numbered 6, after V lost 2 bases and J lost 4 bases. The CDR3 sequence is CASSQRDREGYEQYF. For the CDR3, the DNA is TGTGCCAGCAGCCAAAGGGACAGGGAAGGATACGAGCAGTACTTC.